This entry describes one TCR beta chain. This sample is part of a study of blood T cell repertoires in COVID-19. Study-wide context: Sample material is recorded as cDNA or gDNA derived from T cells, B-cell-depleted T cells, or PBMCs.

Profiling relied on immunoSEQ multiplex PCR, and the TCRdb table lists in-frame clones only, not all of them. The repertoire holds 76,000 or so clones, roughly 87% seen once, with 7% to 10% in the top ten. The V gene end was trimmed by 1 base and the J gene end by 0 bases; junction bases not matched to a gene: 8. Per the germline V gene, CDR1 is SGHRS and CDR2 is YFSETQ. This CDR3 is built from 17 residues. Sequences were obtained from peripheral blood. The receptor was isolated from a man aged 25-40 years with acute or convalescent COVID-19. V usage is TRBV5-1 and J usage is TRBJ2-7, with TRBD1 matching over 9 bases. CDR3: CASSLPQGQGSSYEQYF. CDR3 DNA sequence: TGCGCCAGCAGCTTGCCCCAAGGACAGGGGTCCTCCTACGAGCAGTACTTC. Together with reference TRBV5-1 and TRBJ2-7, the CDR3 gives the full variable domain: KAGVTQTPRYLIKTRGQQVTLSCSPISGHRSVSWYQQTPGQGLQFLFEYFSETQRNKGNFPGRFSGRQFSNSRSEMNVSTLELGDSALYLCASSLPQGQGSSYEQYFGPGTRLTVT.